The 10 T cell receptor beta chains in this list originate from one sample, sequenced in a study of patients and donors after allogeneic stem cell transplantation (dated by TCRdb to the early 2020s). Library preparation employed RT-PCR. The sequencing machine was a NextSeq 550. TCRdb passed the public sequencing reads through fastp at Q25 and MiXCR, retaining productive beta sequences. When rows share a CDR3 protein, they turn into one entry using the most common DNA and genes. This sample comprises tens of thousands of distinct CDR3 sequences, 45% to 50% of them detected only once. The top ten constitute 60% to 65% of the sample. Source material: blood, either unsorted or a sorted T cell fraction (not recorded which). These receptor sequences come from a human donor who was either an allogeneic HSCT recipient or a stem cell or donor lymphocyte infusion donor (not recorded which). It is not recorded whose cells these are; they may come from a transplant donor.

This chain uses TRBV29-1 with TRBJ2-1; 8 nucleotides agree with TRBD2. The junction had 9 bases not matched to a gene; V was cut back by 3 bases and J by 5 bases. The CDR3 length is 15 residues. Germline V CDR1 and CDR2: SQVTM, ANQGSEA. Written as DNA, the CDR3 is TGCAGCGTTGAGGGTCGAGCGGGAGAAGACAATGAGCAGTTCTTC. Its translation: CSVEGRAGEDNEQFF.

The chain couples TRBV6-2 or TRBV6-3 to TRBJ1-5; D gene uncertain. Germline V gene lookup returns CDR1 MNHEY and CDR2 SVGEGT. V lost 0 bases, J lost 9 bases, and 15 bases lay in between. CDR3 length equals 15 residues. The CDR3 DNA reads TGTGCCAGCAGTTACTCGGACGCCCGAGATGGGCCCCAGCATTTT. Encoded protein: CASSYSDARDGPQHF.

CDR3 sequence reads: CASSVLQGRSGNTIYF. CDR3 sequence (DNA): TGTGCCAGCAGTGTATTACAGGGACGCTCTGGAAACACCATATATTTT. This sequence joins TRBV2 and TRBJ1-3; tentative D call: TRBD1 (6 bases). Germline assignment: CDR1 SNHLY and CDR2 FYNNEI. The CDR3 sequence is 16 residues long. V dropped 4 bases and J dropped 0 bases, with 13 bases sitting between them.

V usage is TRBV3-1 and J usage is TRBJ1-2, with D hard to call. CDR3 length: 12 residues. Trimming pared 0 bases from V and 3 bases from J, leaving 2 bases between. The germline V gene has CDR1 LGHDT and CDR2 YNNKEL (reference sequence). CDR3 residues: CASSQEYYGYTF. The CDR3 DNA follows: TGTGCCAGCAGCCAAGAGTACTATGGCTACACCTTC.

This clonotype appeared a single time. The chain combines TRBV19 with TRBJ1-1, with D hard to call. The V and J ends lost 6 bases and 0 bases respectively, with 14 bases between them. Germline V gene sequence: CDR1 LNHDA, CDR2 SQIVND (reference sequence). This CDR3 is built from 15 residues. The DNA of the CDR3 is TGTGCCAGTAGGAAATCCGATAGCATGAACACTGAAGCTTTCTTT. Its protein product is CASRKSDSMNTEAFF.

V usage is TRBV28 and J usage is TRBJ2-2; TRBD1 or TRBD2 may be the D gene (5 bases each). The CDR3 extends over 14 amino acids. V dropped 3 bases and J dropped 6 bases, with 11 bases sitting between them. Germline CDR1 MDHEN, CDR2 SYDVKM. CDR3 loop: CASSFKGRAGELFF. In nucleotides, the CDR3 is TGTGCCAGCAGTTTTAAGGGGCGGGCCGGGGAGCTGTTTTTT.

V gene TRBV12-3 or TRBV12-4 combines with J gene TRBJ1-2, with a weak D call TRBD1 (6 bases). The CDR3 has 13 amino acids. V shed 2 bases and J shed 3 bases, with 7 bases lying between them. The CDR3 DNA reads TGTGCCAGCAGTTTAAGGACAGACTATGGCTACACCTTC. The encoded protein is CASSLRTDYGYTF.

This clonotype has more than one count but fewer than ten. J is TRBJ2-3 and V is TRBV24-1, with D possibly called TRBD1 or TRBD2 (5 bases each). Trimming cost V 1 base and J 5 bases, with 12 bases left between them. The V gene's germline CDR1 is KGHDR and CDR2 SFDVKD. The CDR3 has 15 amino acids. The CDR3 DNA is TGTGCCACCAGTGATTTAACGGGGCAGAGAGATACGCAGTATTTT. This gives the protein CATSDLTGQRDTQYF.

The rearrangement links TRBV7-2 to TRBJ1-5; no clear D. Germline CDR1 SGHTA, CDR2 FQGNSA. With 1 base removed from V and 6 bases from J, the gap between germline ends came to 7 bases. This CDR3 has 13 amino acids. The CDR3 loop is CASSLGRFQPQHF. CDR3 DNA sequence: TGTGCCAGCAGCTTAGGGAGATTTCAGCCCCAGCATTTT.

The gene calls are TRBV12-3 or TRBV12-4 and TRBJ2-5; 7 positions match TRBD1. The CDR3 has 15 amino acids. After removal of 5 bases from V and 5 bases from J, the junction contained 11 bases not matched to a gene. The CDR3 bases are TGTGCCAGCAGTCCGGGACAGAGGATTGACGAGACCCAGTACTTC. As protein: CASSPGQRIDETQYF.